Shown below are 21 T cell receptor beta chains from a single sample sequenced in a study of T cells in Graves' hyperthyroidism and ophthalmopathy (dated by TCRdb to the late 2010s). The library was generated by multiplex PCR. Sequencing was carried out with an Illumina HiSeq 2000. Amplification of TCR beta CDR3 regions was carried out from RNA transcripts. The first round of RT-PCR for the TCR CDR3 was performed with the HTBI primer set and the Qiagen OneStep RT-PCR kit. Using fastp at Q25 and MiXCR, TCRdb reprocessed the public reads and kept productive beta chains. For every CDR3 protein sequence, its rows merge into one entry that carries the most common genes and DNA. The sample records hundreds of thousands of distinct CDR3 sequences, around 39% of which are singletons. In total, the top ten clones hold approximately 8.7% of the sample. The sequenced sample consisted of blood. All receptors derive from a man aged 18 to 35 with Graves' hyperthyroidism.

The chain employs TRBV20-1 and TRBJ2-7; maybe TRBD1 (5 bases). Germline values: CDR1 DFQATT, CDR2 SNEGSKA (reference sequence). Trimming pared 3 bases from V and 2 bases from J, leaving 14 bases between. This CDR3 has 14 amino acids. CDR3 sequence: CSARELGQPYEQYF. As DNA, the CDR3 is TGCAGTGCTAGGGAGCTTGGACAACCCTACGAGCAGTACTTC.

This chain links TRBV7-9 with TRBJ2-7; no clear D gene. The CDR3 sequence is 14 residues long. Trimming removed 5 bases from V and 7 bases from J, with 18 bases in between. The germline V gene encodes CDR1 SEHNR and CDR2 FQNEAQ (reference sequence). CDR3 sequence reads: CASSPRASVGEQYF. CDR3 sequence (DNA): TGTGCCAGCAGCCCCCGGGCATCGGTGGGGGAGCAGTACTTC.

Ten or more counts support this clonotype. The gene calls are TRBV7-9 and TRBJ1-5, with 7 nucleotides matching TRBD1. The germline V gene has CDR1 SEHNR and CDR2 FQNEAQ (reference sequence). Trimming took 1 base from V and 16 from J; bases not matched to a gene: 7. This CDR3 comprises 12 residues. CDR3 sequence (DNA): TGTGCCAGCAGCTTAGGGGACAGAGCGGTTCATTTT. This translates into CASSLGDRAVHF.

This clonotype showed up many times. The CDR3 nucleotides are TGTGCCAGCAGTGCCGGGACAGGGCCATATAATTCACCCCTCCACTTT. Translation: CASSAGTGPYNSPLHF. The chain joins TRBV9 to TRBJ1-6, with 9 bases identical to TRBD1. Germline assignment: CDR1 SGDLS and CDR2 YYNGEE. The CDR3 length is 16 residues. V was pared by 5 bases and J by 4 bases, with 7 bases of the junction left unmatched.

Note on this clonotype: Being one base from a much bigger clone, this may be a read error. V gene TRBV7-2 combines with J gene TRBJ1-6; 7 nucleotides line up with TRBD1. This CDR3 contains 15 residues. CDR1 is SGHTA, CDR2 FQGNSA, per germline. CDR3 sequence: CASRPKTGWDSPLRF. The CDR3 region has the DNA TGTGCCAGCAGACCTAAGACAGGGTGGGATTCACCCCTCCGCTTT. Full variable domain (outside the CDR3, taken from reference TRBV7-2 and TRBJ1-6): GAGVSQSPSNKVTEKGKDVELRCDPISGHTALYWYRQSLGQGLEFLIYFQGNSAPDKSGLPSDRFSAERTGGSVSTLTIQRTQQEDSAVYLCASRPKTGWDSPLRFGNGTRLTVT.

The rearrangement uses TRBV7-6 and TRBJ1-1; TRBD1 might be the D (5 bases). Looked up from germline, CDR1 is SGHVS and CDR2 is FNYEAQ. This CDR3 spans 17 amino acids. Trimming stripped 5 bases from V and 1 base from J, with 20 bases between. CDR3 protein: CASSVDTPGPQNTEAFF. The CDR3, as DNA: TGTGCCAGCAGCGTTGACACCCCGGGACCTCAGAACACTGAAGCTTTCTTT.

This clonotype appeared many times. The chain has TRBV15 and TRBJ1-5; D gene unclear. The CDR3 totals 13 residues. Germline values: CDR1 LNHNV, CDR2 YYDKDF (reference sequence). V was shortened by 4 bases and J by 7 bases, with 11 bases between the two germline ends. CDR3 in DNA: TGTGCCACCAGCAAGCAGGACGAACAGCCCCAGCATTTT. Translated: CATSKQDEQPQHF.

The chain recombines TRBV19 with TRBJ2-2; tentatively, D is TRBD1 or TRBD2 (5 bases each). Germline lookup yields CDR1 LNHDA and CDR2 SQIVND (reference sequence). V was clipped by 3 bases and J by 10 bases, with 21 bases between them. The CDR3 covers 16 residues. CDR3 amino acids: CASSILLGRAQEELFF. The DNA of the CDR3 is TGTGCCAGTAGTATTCTCTTGGGGCGGGCCCAGGAGGAGCTGTTTTTT. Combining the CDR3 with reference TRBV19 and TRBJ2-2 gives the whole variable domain DGGITQSPKYLFRKEGQNVTLSCEQNLNHDAMYWYRQDPGQGLRLIYYSQIVNDFQKGDIAEGYSVSREKKESFPLTVTSAQKNPTAFYLCASSILLGRAQEELFFGEGSRLTVL.

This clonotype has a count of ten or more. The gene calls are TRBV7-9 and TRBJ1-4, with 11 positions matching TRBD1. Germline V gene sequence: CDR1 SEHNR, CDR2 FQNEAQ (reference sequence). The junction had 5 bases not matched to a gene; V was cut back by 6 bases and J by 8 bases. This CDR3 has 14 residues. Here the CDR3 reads CASRRTGGEEKLFF. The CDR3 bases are TGTGCCAGCAGAAGGACAGGGGGCGAGGAAAAACTGTTTTTT. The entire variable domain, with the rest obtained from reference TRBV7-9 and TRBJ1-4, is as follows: DTGVSQNPRHKITKRGQNVTFRCDPISEHNRLYWYRQTLGQGPEFLTYFQNEAQLEKSRLLSDRFSAERPKGSFSTLEIQRTEQGDSAMYLCASRRTGGEEKLFFGSGTQLSVL.

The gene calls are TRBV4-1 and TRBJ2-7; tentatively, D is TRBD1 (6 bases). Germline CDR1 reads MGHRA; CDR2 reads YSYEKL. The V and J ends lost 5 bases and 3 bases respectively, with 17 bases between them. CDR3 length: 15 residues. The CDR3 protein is CASSTTGSLGYEQYF. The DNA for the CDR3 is TGCGCCAGCAGCACTACAGGGTCGTTAGGCTACGAGCAGTACTTC.

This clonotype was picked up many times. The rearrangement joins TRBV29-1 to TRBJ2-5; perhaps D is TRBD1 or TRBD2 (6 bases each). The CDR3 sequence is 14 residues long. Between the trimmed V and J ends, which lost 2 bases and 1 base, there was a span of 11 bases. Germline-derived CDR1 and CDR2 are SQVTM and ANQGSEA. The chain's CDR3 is CSVERGPSQETQYF. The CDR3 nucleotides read TGCAGCGTTGAACGGGGGCCATCCCAAGAGACCCAGTACTTC.

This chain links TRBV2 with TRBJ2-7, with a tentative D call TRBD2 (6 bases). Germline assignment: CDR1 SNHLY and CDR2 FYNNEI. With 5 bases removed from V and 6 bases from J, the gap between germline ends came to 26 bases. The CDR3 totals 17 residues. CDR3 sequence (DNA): TGTGCCAGCAGTCCCCCGTCAGCCTTGGGGGGACCCCTCGAGCAGTACTTC. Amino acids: CASSPPSALGGPLEQYF.

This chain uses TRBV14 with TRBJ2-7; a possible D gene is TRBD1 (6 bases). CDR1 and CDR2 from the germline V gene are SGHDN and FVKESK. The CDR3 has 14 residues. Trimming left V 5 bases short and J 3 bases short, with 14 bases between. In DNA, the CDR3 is TGTGCCAGCAGCTCCGGACAGACCTACTACGAGCAGTACTTC. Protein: CASSSGQTYYEQYF.

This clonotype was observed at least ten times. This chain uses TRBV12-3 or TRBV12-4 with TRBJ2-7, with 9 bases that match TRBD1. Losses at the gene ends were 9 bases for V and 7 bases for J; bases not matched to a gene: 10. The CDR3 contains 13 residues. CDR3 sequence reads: CASSGTGFGEQYF. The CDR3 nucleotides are TGTGCCAGTTCCGGGACAGGGTTTGGTGAGCAGTACTTC.

The CDR3 DNA reads TGTGCCACCAGCAGAGATAACAGAGAATACGAGCATTTT. Protein: CATSRDNREYEHF. The chain uses TRBV15 and TRBJ1-5, with D uncertain. CDR3 length equals 13 residues. Germline V gives CDR1 LNHNV, CDR2 YYDKDF (reference sequence). Trimming cost V 0 bases and J 14 bases, with 14 bases left between them.

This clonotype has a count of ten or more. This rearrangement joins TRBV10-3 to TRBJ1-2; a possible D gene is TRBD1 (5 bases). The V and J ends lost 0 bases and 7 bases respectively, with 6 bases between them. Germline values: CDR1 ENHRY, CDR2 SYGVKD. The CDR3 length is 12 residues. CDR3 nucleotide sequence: TGTGCCATCAGTGAGTCGAGGGGTGGCTACACCTTC. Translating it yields CAISESRGGYTF.

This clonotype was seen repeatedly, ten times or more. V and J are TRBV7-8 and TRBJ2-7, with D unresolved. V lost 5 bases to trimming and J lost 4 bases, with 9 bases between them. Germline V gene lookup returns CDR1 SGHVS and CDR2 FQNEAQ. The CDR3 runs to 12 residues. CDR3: CASSPNGYEQYF. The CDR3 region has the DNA TGTGCCAGCAGCCCGAACGGGTACGAGCAGTACTTC.

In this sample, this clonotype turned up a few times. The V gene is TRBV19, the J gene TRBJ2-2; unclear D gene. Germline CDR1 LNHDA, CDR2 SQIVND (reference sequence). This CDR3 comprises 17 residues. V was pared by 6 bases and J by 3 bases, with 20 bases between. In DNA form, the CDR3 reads TGTGCCAGTAGCCCACCCCCTCCGCATGGGGACACCGGGGAGCTGTTTTTT. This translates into CASSPPPPHGDTGELFF.

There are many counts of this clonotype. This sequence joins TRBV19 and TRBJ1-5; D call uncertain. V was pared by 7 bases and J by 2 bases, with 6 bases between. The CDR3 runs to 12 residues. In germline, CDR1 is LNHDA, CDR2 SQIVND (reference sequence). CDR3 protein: CASNGGNQPQHF. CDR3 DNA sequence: TGTGCCAGTAACGGGGGCAATCAGCCCCAGCATTTT.

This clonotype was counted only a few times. Here the CDR3 reads CSARDYQGILEAFF. The CDR3 nucleotides read TGCAGTGCTAGAGATTATCAGGGGATCCTCGAAGCTTTCTTT. The J gene is TRBJ1-1, the V gene TRBV20-1; possible D gene TRBD1, 6 bases. The CDR3 runs 14 residues. Trimming cost V 0 bases and J 8 bases, with 16 bases left between them. Germline CDR1 DFQATT, CDR2 SNEGSKA (reference sequence).

This chain's CDR3 is CSSLSWVAGETQYF. In DNA, the CDR3 is TGCAGCAGTTTAAGTTGGGTAGCGGGCGAGACCCAGTACTTC. This rearrangement joins TRBV29-1 to TRBJ2-5; 7 bases are a match to TRBD2. This CDR3 region has 14 residues. Trimming at V came to 8 bases and at J to 5 bases, leaving 14 bases not matched to a gene. Germline assignment: CDR1 SQVTM and CDR2 ANQGSEA.